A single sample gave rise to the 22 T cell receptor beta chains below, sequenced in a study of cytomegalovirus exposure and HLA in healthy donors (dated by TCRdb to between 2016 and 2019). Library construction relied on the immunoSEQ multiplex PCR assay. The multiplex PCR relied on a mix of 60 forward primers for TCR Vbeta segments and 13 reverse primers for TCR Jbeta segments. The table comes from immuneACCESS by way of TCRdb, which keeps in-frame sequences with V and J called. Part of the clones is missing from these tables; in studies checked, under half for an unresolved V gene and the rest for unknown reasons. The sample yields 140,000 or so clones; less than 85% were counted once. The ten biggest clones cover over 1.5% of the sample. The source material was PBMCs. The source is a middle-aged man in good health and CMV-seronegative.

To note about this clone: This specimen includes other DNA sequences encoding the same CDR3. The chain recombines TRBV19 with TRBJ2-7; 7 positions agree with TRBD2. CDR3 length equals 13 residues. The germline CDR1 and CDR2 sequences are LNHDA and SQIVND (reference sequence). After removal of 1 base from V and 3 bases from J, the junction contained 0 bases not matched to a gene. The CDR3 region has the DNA TGTGCCAGTAGTATAGGGACTAGCTACGAGCAGTACTTC. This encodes CASSIGTSYEQYF.

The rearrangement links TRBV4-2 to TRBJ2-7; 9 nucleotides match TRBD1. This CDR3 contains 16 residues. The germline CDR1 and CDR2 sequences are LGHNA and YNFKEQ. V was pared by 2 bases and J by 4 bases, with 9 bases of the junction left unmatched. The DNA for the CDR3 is TGTGCCAGCAGCCAACAGCCGACAGGGGGGGTGTACGAGCAGTACTTC. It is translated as CASSQQPTGGVYEQYF.

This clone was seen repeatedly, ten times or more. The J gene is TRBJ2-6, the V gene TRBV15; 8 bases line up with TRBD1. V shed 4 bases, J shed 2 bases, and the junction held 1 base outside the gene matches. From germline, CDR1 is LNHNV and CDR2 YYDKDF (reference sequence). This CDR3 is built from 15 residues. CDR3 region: CATSTDRAGANVLTF. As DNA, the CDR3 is TGTGCCACCAGCACGGACAGGGCTGGGGCCAACGTCCTGACTTTC.

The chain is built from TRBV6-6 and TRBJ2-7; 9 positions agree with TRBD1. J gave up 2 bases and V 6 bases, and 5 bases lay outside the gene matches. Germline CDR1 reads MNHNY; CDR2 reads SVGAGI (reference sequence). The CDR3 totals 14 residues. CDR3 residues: CASSAGTGTYEQYF. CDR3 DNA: TGTGCCAGCAGCGCCGGGACAGGGACCTACGAGCAGTACTTC.

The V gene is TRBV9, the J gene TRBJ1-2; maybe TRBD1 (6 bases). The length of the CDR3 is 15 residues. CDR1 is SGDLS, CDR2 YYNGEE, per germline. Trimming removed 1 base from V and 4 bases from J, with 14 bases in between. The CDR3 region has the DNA TGTGCCAGCAGCGTACTCCCGTCAGGGGTCTATGGCTACACCTTC. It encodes CASSVLPSGVYGYTF.

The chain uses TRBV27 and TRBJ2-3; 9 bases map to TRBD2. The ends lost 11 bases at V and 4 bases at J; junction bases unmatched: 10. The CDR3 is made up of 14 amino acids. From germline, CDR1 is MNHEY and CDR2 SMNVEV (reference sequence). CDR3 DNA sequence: TGTGCCGCCGGGCCCGGGACTAGCCCAGATACGCAGTATTTT. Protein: CAAGPGTSPDTQYF.

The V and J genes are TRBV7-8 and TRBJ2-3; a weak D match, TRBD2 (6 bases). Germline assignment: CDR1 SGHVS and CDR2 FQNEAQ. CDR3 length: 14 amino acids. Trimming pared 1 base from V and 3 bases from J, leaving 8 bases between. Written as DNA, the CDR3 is TGTGCCAGCAGCTTAGGGGGGGATACAGATACGCAGTATTTT. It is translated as CASSLGGDTDTQYF.

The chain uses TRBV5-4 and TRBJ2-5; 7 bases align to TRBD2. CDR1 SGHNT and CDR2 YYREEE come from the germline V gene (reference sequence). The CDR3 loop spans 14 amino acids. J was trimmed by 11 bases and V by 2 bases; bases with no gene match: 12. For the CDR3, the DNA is TGTGCCAGCAGCTTAGGATCGCCGGGGAGGGAGCAGTACTTC. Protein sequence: CASSLGSPGREQYF.

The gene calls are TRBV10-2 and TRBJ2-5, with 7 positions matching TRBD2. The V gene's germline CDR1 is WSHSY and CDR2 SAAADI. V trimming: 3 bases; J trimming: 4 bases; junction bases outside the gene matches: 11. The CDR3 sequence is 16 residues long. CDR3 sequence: CASSEPPGGGRETQYF. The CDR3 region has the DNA TGCGCCAGCAGTGAACCCCCGGGAGGTGGGCGAGAGACCCAGTACTTC.

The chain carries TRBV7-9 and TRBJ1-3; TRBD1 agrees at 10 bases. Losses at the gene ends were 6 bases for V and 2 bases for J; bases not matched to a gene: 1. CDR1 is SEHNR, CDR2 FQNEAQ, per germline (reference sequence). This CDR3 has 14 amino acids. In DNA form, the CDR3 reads TGTGCCAGCAGGACAGGGGGCCCTGGAAACACCATATATTTT. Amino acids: CASRTGGPGNTIYF.

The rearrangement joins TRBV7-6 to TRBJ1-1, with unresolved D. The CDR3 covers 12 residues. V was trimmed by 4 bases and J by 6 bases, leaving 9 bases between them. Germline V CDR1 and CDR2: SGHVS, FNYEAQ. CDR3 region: CASSSPQSEAFF. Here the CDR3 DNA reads TGTGCCAGCAGCTCCCCCCAGTCTGAAGCTTTCTTT.

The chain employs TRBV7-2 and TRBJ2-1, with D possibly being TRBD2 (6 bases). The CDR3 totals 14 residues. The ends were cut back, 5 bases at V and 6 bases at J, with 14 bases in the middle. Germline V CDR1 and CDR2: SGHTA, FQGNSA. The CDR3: CASSRRSGVNEQFF. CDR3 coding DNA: TGTGCCAGCAGCAGGAGGTCGGGGGTCAATGAGCAGTTCTTC.

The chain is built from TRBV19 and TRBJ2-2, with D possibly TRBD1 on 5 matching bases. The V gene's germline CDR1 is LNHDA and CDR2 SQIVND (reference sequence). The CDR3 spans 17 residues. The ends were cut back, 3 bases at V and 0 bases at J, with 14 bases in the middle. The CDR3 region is CASSMGRGYTNTGELFF. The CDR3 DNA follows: TGTGCCAGTAGTATGGGAAGGGGTTATACGAACACCGGGGAGCTGTTTTTT.

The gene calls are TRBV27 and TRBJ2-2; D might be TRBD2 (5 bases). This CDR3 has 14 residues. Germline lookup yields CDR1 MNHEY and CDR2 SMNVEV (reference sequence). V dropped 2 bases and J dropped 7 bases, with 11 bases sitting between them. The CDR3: CASSLPGRGGELFF. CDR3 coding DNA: TGTGCCAGCAGTTTACCAGGCCGGGGCGGGGAGCTGTTTTTT.

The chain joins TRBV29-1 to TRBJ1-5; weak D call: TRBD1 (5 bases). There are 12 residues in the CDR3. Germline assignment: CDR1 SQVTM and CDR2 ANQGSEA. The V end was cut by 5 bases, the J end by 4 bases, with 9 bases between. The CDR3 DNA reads TGCAGCGTTAGGGCAGGGAATCAGCCCCAGCATTTT. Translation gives CSVRAGNQPQHF.

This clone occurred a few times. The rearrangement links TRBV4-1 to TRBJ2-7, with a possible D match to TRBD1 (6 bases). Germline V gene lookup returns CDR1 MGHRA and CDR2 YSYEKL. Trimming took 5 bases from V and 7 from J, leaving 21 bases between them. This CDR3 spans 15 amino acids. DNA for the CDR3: TGCGCCAGCAGCTCGTCCGGGACACCCTCGGAGGAGCAGTACTTC. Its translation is CASSSSGTPSEEQYF.

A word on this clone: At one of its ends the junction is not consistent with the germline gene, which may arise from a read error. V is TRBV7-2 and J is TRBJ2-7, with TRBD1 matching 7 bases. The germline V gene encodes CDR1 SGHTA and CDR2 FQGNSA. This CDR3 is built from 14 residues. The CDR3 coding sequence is TGTGTCAGCAGCTTAGGGGGCGATGCCTACGAGCAGTACTTC. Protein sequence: CVSSLGGDAYEQYF.

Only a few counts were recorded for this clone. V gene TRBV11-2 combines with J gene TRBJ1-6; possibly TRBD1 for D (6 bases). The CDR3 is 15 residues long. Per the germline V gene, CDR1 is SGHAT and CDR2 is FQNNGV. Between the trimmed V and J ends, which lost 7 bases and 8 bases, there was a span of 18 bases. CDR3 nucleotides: TGTGCCAGCAACACACAGGGATGGGGTGATTCACCCCTCCACTTT. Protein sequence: CASNTQGWGDSPLHF.

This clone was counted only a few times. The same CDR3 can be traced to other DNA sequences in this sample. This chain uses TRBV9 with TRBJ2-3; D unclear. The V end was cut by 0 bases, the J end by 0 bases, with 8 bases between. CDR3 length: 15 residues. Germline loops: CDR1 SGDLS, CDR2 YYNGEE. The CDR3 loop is CASSVGGASTDTQYF. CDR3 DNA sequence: TGTGCCAGCAGCGTAGGAGGAGCTAGCACAGATACGCAGTATTTT.

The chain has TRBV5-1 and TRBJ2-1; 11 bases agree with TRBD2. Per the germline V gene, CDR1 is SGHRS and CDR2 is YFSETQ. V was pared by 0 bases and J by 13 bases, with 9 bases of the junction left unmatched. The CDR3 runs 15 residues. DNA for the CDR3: TGCGCCAGCAGCTTGGCGGCCGGACTAGCGGGTCTTCAGTTCTTC. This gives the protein CASSLAAGLAGLQFF.

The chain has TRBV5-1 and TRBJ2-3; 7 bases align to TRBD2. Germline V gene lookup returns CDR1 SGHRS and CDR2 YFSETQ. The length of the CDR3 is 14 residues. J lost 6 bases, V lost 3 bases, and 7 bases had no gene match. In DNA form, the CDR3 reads TGCGCCAGCAGCTCTGGGGGGGTGGGCGATACGCAGTATTTT. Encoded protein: CASSSGGVGDTQYF.

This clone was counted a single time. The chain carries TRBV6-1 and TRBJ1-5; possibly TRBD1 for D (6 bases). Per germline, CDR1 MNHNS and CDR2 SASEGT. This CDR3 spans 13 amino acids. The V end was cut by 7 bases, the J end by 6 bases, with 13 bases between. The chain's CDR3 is CASKQGSSQPQHF. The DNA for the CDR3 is TGTGCCAGCAAACAGGGCAGTAGTCAGCCCCAGCATTTT.